Included here is one T cell receptor beta chain sequence, with context. Its antigen is currently unknown. Unexposed donor CD4+ T cells date from 2011-2018, before the COVID-19 pandemic. CD4+ T cells were isolated from the cells after more than 8 days of culture. Cells permitting, SARS-CoV-2 S/N and four cold-coronavirus spikes were tested on unexposed-donor CD4+ T cells. This entry belongs to a study of CD4 T cells in relation to SARS-CoV-2 and coronaviruses. The method was immunoSEQ multiplex PCR; TCRdb's version includes in-frame clones alone and lacks a portion of them. This table holds 15,000 to 25,000 clones, over 70% found once. Study-level results: Compared with monoreactive clones, crossreactive clones showed significantly weaker SARS-CoV-2 expansion.

This TCR was recovered from a human donor in good health. The specimen was CD4+ T cells from PBMCs, cultured in vitro.

This CDR3 is CASSLASGGALGEQYF. CDR3 DNA sequence: TGTGCCAGCAGCTTGGCCAGCGGGGGGGCTTTGGGTGAGCAGTACTTC. This chain uses TRBV5-4 with TRBJ2-7, with 10 positions matching TRBD2. Unmatched junction bases numbered 10, after V lost 0 bases and J lost 7 bases. This CDR3 has 16 amino acids. CDR1 is SGHNT, CDR2 YYREEE, per germline (reference sequence).